This T cell receptor (beta chain) appears in the sequencing data of a study of PD-1 blockade in mismatch repair-deficient tumors. Some clones are missing from TCRdb's copy, which holds only in-frame ones; the method was immunoSEQ multiplex PCR. The profile shows under 50,000 clones, more than 65% of them singletons. Trimming pared 10 bases from V and 4 bases from J, leaving 22 bases between. The CDR3 totals 16 residues. Germline V gene data show CDR1 as SGHTA and CDR2 as FQGNSA. The clonotype was recovered from an adult with mismatch repair-deficient cancer. The sample consisted of PBMCs, taken before pembrolizumab treatment. The chain couples TRBV7-2 to TRBJ2-2; possible D gene TRBD1, 9 bases. CDR3 region: CATGGRGQGLTGELFF. The CDR3 DNA follows: TGTGCCACGGGAGGGAGGGGACAGGGACTCACCGGGGAGCTGTTTTTT.